This T cell receptor (beta chain) was found in a study of control samples from healthy donors and cancer patients (dated by TCRdb to 2020 to 2022). Preparation of the library involved the immunoSEQ multiplex PCR assay. Not all clones reach the TCRdb copy of this immuneACCESS table, which keeps in-frame sequences only. Checked studies attribute under half of the gap to unresolved V genes and leave the rest unexplained. This sample gives 150,000 to 200,000 clones in total; 85% to 95% of them show up just once. The ten biggest clones cover about 1.4% of the sample. Based on the germline V gene, the CDR1 and CDR2 sequences are MNHEY and SVGEGT. V is reduced by 3 bases and J by 0 bases, leaving a spacing of 11 bases between them. The CDR3 sequence holds 15 residues, the cysteine and phenylalanine included. The only DNA kept is the CDR3, 45 bases in frame from the first base. This clone has a single count. What antigen it recognizes has not been identified. Base quality data are lacking; no much larger clone is found one base away.

What was sequenced was blood. The TCR was taken from a woman under 30 in good health. The rearranged chain carries TRBV6-2 or TRBV6-3 and TRBJ1-1; matching of 6 bases hints at TRBD1 as the D gene. DNA sequence: TGTGCCAGCAGTTATCAAGGGGGTATGAACACTGAAGCTTTCTTT. This is translated as CASSYQGGMNTEAFF.